This T cell receptor beta chain was sequenced during a study of T cell responses to AZD1222 COVID-19 vaccine. Notes on the study in general: Baseline seropositivity characterized only a handful of AZD1222 recipients. No day 14 peak samples; only post-peak repertoires were characterized.

This table comes from immunoSEQ multiplex PCR, and its TCRdb copy is limited to in-frame clones, with some not included. The sample lists more than 75,000 clones; approximately 91% were seen once. Germline V gene data show CDR1 as LNHNV and CDR2 as YYDKDF (reference sequence). The CDR3 is 13 residues long. V shed 9 bases, J shed 5 bases, and the junction held 6 bases outside the gene matches. Note on this clone: The antigen remains undetermined.

Both about-4-week and about-12-week second-dose recipients were combined. This receptor was taken from an adult who received the AZD1222 COVID-19 vaccine. The chain employs TRBV15 and TRBJ2-2; 7 nucleotides align to TRBD1. This material consisted of peripheral blood, taken 28 days after the second AZD1222 dose. Written as DNA, the CDR3 is TGTGCCACGACAGGGTCGTCGACCGGGGAGCTGTTTTTT. Translation gives CATTGSSTGELFF.